One sample yielded the 10 T cell receptor beta chains listed below, sequenced in a study of OX40 agonist ivuxolimab in advanced cancers. Using immunoSEQ multiplex PCR, the repertoire was profiled, and TCRdb retains in-frame clones only, with some absent. This sample carries roughly 48,000 clones, about 83% of them seen once, and the ten largest clones take 1.2%. This material consisted of CD4+ or CD8+ T cells sorted from blood, taken in a trial of the OX40 agonist ivuxolimab. These receptors were taken from an adult with an advanced solid tumor such as melanoma, head and neck, liver or kidney cancer.

The gene calls are TRBV18 and TRBJ2-7; D is uncertain. V was cut by 0 bases and J by 4 bases, with 7 bases left in between. In germline, CDR1 is KGHSH, CDR2 LQKENI. The CDR3 runs to 13 residues. In DNA, the CDR3 is TGTGCCAGCTCACCACCAACCCAGTACGAGCAGTACTTC. This codes for CASSPPTQYEQYF.

This chain uses TRBV4-2 with TRBJ1-4; a weak D match, TRBD1 (5 bases). The germline gives CDR1 LGHNA, CDR2 YNFKEQ. Trimming took 0 bases from V and 3 from J, leaving 11 bases between them. This CDR3 has 16 amino acids. The CDR3 is CASSQEMGPANEKLFF. DNA for the CDR3: TGTGCCAGCAGCCAAGAAATGGGGCCAGCTAATGAAAAACTGTTTTTT.

V and J are TRBV18 and TRBJ2-7; possible D gene TRBD1, 5 bases. Looked up from germline, CDR1 is KGHSH and CDR2 is LQKENI. V lost 6 bases and J lost 3, with 9 bases in between. CDR3 size: 12 residues. The CDR3 DNA sequence: TGTGCCAGCTCCCAGACAGACTACGAGCAGTACTTC. Protein product: CASSQTDYEQYF.

The V call is TRBV28, the J call TRBJ2-7, with D unresolved. V was pared by 6 bases and J by 5 bases, with 14 bases between. CDR3 length: 13 amino acids. Germline V gives CDR1 MDHEN, CDR2 SYDVKM. As DNA, the CDR3 is TGTGCCAGCAGAACTGTGGCCCAGCACGAGCAGTACTTC. As protein: CASRTVAQHEQYF.

The count of this clone is one. The CDR3 loop is CASRVGGSYEQYF. The CDR3 bases are TGCGCCAGCAGGGTTGGCGGATCCTACGAGCAGTACTTC. The J gene is TRBJ2-7, the V gene TRBV5-1; D call uncertain. The V end lost 5 bases, the J end lost 1 base, and 10 bases lay between the germline ends. This CDR3 comprises 13 residues. Per the germline V gene, CDR1 is SGHRS and CDR2 is YFSETQ.

The gene calls are TRBV4-3 and TRBJ2-1; 8 positions agree with TRBD2. V shed 2 bases and J 3 bases; nucleotides not matched to a gene: 6. This CDR3 comprises 16 residues. Germline V gives CDR1 LGHNA, CDR2 YSLEER. CDR3 DNA sequence: TGCGCCAGCAGCCAACCTCCGGGGGGGGACTACAATGAGCAGTTCTTC. Protein product: CASSQPPGGDYNEQFF.

The chain joins TRBV27 to TRBJ1-4; TRBD1 is a possible D gene (5 bases). V was trimmed by 5 bases and J by 1 base, leaving 8 bases between them. The germline CDR1 and CDR2 sequences are MNHEY and SMNVEV (reference sequence). The CDR3 has 14 residues. The CDR3 bases are TGTGCCAGCAGTAAGGGGAGAACTAATGAAAAACTGTTTTTT. As protein: CASSKGRTNEKLFF. The whole variable domain, remainder taken from reference TRBV27 and TRBJ1-4, is EAQVTQNPRYLITVTGKKLTVTCSQNMNHEYMSWYRQDPGLGLRQIYYSMNVEVTDKGDVPEGYKVSRKEKRNFPLILESPSPNQTSLYFCASSKGRTNEKLFFGSGTQLSVL.

The count of this clone is one. This rearrangement joins TRBV5-1 to TRBJ1-3; no clear D. Germline CDR1 and CDR2: SGHRS and YFSETQ. The V gene lost 5 bases and the J gene lost 4 bases, with 10 bases spanning the gap. The CDR3 runs to 13 residues. This CDR3 is CASSFGYGNTIYF. The CDR3 bases are TGCGCCAGCAGTTTCGGGTACGGAAACACCATATATTTT.

V gene TRBV10-3 combines with J gene TRBJ1-2; D gene ambiguous. Trimming shortened V by 4 bases and J by 0 bases, and 6 bases separated the two germline ends. This CDR3 spans 13 amino acids. Germline V lookup: CDR1 ENHRY, CDR2 SYGVKD. As DNA, the CDR3 is TGTGCCATCAGTGGGTCGACTAACTATGGCTACACCTTC. Translated, it gives CAISGSTNYGYTF.

CDR3 region: CASSIPGREAFF. The CDR3 DNA is TGTGCCAGTAGTATCCCTGGCAGAGAAGCTTTCTTT. This chain uses TRBV19 with TRBJ1-1; D not certain. The CDR3 has 12 residues. From germline, CDR1 is LNHDA and CDR2 SQIVND (reference sequence). The V end was cut by 3 bases, the J end by 8 bases, with 10 bases between. Filled out from reference TRBV19 and TRBJ1-1, the complete variable domain reads DGGITQSPKYLFRKEGQNVTLSCEQNLNHDAMYWYRQDPGQGLRLIYYSQIVNDFQKGDIAEGYSVSREKKESFPLTVTSAQKNPTAFYLCASSIPGREAFFGQGTRLTVV.